Each of the 28 T cell receptor beta chains below was sequenced from the same sample in a study of molecular identifiers for immune sequencing clone quantification (dated by TCRdb to 2016 to 2018). Libraries were constructed by PCR. The sequencer listed for this sample is NextSeq 500. TCRdb ran its own pipeline on the public reads, namely fastp trimming at Q25 and MiXCR clone calling, and kept in-frame beta chains. Rows with a matching CDR3 protein are joined into one entry that keeps the most common DNA and genes. The sample table records about 330,000 distinct CDR3 sequences; over 20% of these occur just once. About 0.73% of the sample rests with the top ten. The sequenced sample was naive CD8+ T cells from blood, with Jurkat cell RNA spiked in. In light of the paper, this sample's cell subset or site label describes: FACS-sorted CD8+CD4-CCR7+CD45RA+ naive T cells. These receptors originate from a human donor in good health. Some libraries in this study had Jurkat cell RNA spiked in.

This clonotype appeared many times. The chain has TRBV7-2 and TRBJ2-5; D may match TRBD1 or TRBD2 (5 bases each). The germline V gene has CDR1 SGHTA and CDR2 FQGNSA. This CDR3 spans 15 amino acids. V dropped 4 bases and J dropped 3 bases, with 15 bases sitting between them. The CDR3: CASSSPGTAEETQYF. In DNA, the CDR3 is TGTGCCAGCAGCTCTCCCGGGACGGCTGAAGAGACCCAGTACTTC.

This clonotype was detected a few times. The chain combines TRBV6-1 with TRBJ2-7; no definite D call. Germline CDR1 MNHNS, CDR2 SASEGT. CDR3 length: 16 residues. The V and J ends lost 0 bases and 0 bases respectively, with 12 bases between them. CDR3 sequence (DNA): TGTGCCAGCAGTGAAGCCCACAGCCCTAGCTCCTACGAGCAGTACTTC. Translating gives CASSEAHSPSSYEQYF.

There are many counts of this clonotype. The CDR3 coding sequence is TGTGCCAGCAGCCCAGGGACAAACCCTAACTATGGCTACACCTTC. This translates into CASSPGTNPNYGYTF. This sequence joins TRBV9 and TRBJ1-2; tentatively, D is TRBD1 (6 bases). Trimming left V 4 bases short and J 0 bases short, with 13 bases between. Germline-derived CDR1 and CDR2 are SGDLS and YYNGEE. The CDR3 is 15 amino acids.

In its sample, this clonotype was seen a few times. This rearrangement joins TRBV5-1 to TRBJ2-3, with D perhaps matching TRBD1 or TRBD2 (5 bases each). This CDR3 region has 15 residues. V was cut by 4 bases and J by 5 bases, with 17 bases left in between. From germline, CDR1 is SGHRS and CDR2 YFSETQ. The CDR3 nucleotides are TGCGCCAGCAGCCCGGACTTGGGGCTGCAAGATACGCAGTATTTT. Protein: CASSPDLGLQDTQYF. Together with reference TRBV5-1 and TRBJ2-3, the CDR3 gives the full variable domain: KAGVTQTPRYLIKTRGQQVTLSCSPISGHRSVSWYQQTPGQGLQFLFEYFSETQRNKGNFPGRFSGRQFSNSRSEMNVSTLELGDSALYLCASSPDLGLQDTQYFGPGTRLTVL.

V is TRBV6-2 or TRBV6-3 and J is TRBJ1-1; perhaps TRBD1 as D (6 bases). In germline, CDR1 is MNHEY, CDR2 SVGEGT. Trimming pared 1 base from V and 6 bases from J, leaving 21 bases between. The length of the CDR3 is 17 residues. CDR3 sequence reads: CASSYYTGHNLAAEAFF. Here the CDR3 DNA reads TGTGCCAGCAGTTACTACACGGGACATAACTTAGCGGCTGAAGCTTTCTTT.

This clonotype was picked up many times. CDR3 amino acids: CASRNPGQVNTEAFF. Written as DNA, the CDR3 is TGTGCCAGCAGAAACCCCGGACAGGTGAACACTGAAGCTTTCTTT. The chain links TRBV12-3 or TRBV12-4 to TRBJ1-1, with 7 bases aligning to TRBD1. The CDR3 totals 15 residues. With V trimmed by 6 bases and J by 0 bases, 7 bases remained unmatched.

This chain uses TRBV6-6 with TRBJ1-2; D unclear. V was cut by 0 bases and J by 3 bases, with 8 bases left in between. The germline V gene encodes CDR1 MNHNY and CDR2 SVGAGI (reference sequence). The CDR3 extends over 14 amino acids. CDR3 protein: CASSYSDGDYGYTF. The CDR3 DNA follows: TGTGCCAGCAGTTACTCGGACGGGGACTATGGCTACACCTTC.

V gene TRBV12-3 or TRBV12-4 combines with J gene TRBJ1-2, with no clear D. This CDR3 is 13 amino acids long. Between the trimmed V and J ends, which lost 5 bases and 4 bases, there was a span of 11 bases. The CDR3 DNA reads as TGTGCCAGCAGTCCAACAGAGAGCTATGGCTACACCTTC. Encoded protein: CASSPTESYGYTF.

The table lists this clonotype with many counts. The chain has TRBV12-3 or TRBV12-4 and TRBJ2-3, with a weak D call TRBD1 (5 bases). The V gene lost 3 bases and the J gene lost 4 bases, with 11 bases spanning the gap. This CDR3 has 14 amino acids. The CDR3 sequence is CASSFQGLPDTQYF. The DNA for the CDR3 is TGTGCCAGCAGTTTTCAGGGTTTGCCAGATACGCAGTATTTT.

This clonotype was counted at least ten times. The CDR3, as DNA: TGCAGTGCTGAGGACAGGGGCTATACTGAAGCTTTCTTT. It encodes CSAEDRGYTEAFF. This chain connects TRBV20-1 to TRBJ1-1; 9 bases agree with TRBD1. Unmatched junction bases numbered 6, after V lost 5 bases and J lost 5 bases. The CDR3 sequence is 13 residues long. Germline V lookup: CDR1 DFQATT, CDR2 SNEGSKA (reference sequence).

The rearrangement links TRBV28 to TRBJ2-3, with TRBD2 matching over 9 bases. Germline assignment: CDR1 MDHEN and CDR2 SYDVKM. This CDR3 has 16 amino acids. The V segment lost 5 bases and the J segment 5 bases; nucleotides outside the gene matches: 11. The CDR3 is CASSPLPSGKEDTQYF. The CDR3 DNA reads TGTGCCAGCAGTCCCCTCCCTAGCGGGAAAGAAGATACGCAGTATTTT.

This clonotype showed up many times. V is TRBV15 and J is TRBJ2-3; D is perhaps TRBD1 (5 bases). The CDR3 has 16 amino acids. Looked up from germline, CDR1 is LNHNV and CDR2 is YYDKDF (reference sequence). V gave up 1 base and J gave up 2 bases, with 13 bases separating them. Here the CDR3 DNA reads TGTGCCACCAGCAGAGTTTACGACAGCCACACAGATACGCAGTATTTT. Encoded protein: CATSRVYDSHTDTQYF. The variable domain in full, completed from reference TRBV15 and TRBJ2-3, reads DAMVIQNPRYQVTQFGKPVTLSCSQTLNHNVMYWYQQKSSQAPKLLFHYYDKDFNNEADTPDNFQSRRPNTSFCFLDIRSPGLGDTAMYLCATSRVYDSHTDTQYFGPGTRLTVL.

This clonotype was counted only a few times. V and J are TRBV7-8 and TRBJ2-1; 8 bases align to TRBD1. The CDR3 contains 16 residues. V shed 4 bases and J 5 bases; nucleotides not matched to a gene: 10. Germline CDR1 reads SGHVS; CDR2 reads FQNEAQ. This CDR3 is CASSSPRTGWNNEQFF. CDR3 bases: TGTGCCAGCAGCTCCCCGCGGACAGGGTGGAACAATGAGCAGTTCTTC.

In this sample, this clonotype turned up many times. The chain joins TRBV9 to TRBJ1-1; TRBD1 matches at 7 bases. This CDR3 has 16 residues. Germline V CDR1 and CDR2: SGDLS, YYNGEE. Trimming took 4 bases from V and 1 from J; bases not matched to a gene: 10. The CDR3 here is CASSPRPGTANTEAFF. The CDR3 DNA reads TGTGCCAGCAGCCCCCGCCCCGGGACAGCGAACACTGAAGCTTTCTTT.

This clonotype occurred a few times. Its ends do not fully match the called genes, so a read error is possible. The J gene is TRBJ2-7, the V gene TRBV20-1; 8 bases align to TRBD1. This CDR3 has 13 residues. Germline CDR1 reads DFQATT; CDR2 reads SNEGSKA (reference sequence). CDR3 DNA sequence: TGCAGTGCTGGAGACAGGGGATGGAACGAGCAGTACTTC. It is translated as CSAGDRGWNEQYF.

This clonotype was observed many times. The V and J genes are TRBV29-1 and TRBJ2-3; 9 bases match TRBD2. Germline V gene sequence: CDR1 SQVTM, CDR2 ANQGSEA. The V gene end was trimmed by 8 bases and the J gene end by 4 bases; junction bases not matched to a gene: 13. The CDR3 extends over 15 amino acids. The CDR3 DNA reads TGCAGCCCTTGGGTGCGCGGGAGGGCCGCAGATACGCAGTATTTT. This translates into CSPWVRGRAADTQYF.

Remarks on this clonotype: This may be a read error, as it is one base from a much larger clone. The chain employs TRBV4-3 and TRBJ1-5; a weak D match, TRBD1 (5 bases). Germline V lookup: CDR1 LGHNA, CDR2 YSLEER. V was cut by 0 bases and J by 6 bases, with 12 bases left in between. This CDR3 comprises 15 residues. CDR3 DNA: TGCGCCAGCAGCCAAGAACGGGCAGGGACTCAGCCCCAGCATTTT. This translates into CASSQERAGTQPQHF.

The V call is TRBV4-3, the J call TRBJ2-3; D unresolved. CDR3 length: 17 residues. Per germline, CDR1 LGHNA and CDR2 YSLEER. Trimming removed 1 base at V and 1 base at J, with 15 bases between. CDR3 nucleotides: TGCGCCAGCAGCCAAGGAAAGGGTCAAATACGCACAGATACGCAGTATTTT. Translation: CASSQGKGQIRTDTQYF.

This rearrangement joins TRBV12-3 or TRBV12-4 to TRBJ2-1; either TRBD1 or TRBD2 may supply D (5 bases each). The CDR3 length is 13 residues. The V end was cut by 7 bases, the J end by 7 bases, with 14 bases between. The CDR3 spells CASIGASRNEQFF. In DNA form, the CDR3 reads TGTGCCAGCATCGGGGCTAGCCGGAATGAGCAGTTCTTC.

The rearrangement uses TRBV27 and TRBJ2-2; TRBD1 aligns across 10 bases. The CDR3 runs 15 residues. Germline values: CDR1 MNHEY, CDR2 SMNVEV (reference sequence). The junction had 1 base not matched to a gene; V was cut back by 4 bases and J by 2 bases. Written as DNA, the CDR3 is TGTGCCAGCAGTTGGACAGGGGGAAACACCGGGGAGCTGTTTTTT. It encodes CASSWTGGNTGELFF.

Only a few counts were recorded for this clonotype. The V call is TRBV25-1, the J call TRBJ1-1; possibly TRBD1 for D (6 bases). Per germline, CDR1 MGHDK and CDR2 SYGVNS. V lost 4 bases and J 1 base, leaving 13 bases between the germline ends. The CDR3 has 15 amino acids. This chain's CDR3 is CASSVGGAGNTEAFF. The CDR3 DNA reads TGTGCCAGCAGTGTGGGGGGCGCCGGGAACACTGAAGCTTTCTTT.

This clonotype was found many times. The chain has TRBV5-4 and TRBJ2-2; D ambiguous. CDR1 is SGHNT, CDR2 YYREEE, per germline (reference sequence). This CDR3 is 14 amino acids long. Trimming removed 6 bases at V and 2 bases at J, with 11 bases between. DNA for the CDR3: TGTGCCAGCAACGACGAAATCAACACCGGGGAGCTGTTTTTT. This sequence encodes CASNDEINTGELFF. Full variable domain (remainder filled in from reference TRBV5-4 and TRBJ2-2): ETGVTQSPTHLIKTRGQQVTLRCSSQSGHNTVSWYQQALGQGPQFIFQYYREEENGRGNFPPRFSGLQFPNYSSELNVNALELDDSALYLCASNDEINTGELFFGEGSRLTVL.

This clonotype has a handful of counts. The gene calls are TRBV27 and TRBJ2-1; maybe TRBD2 (5 bases). Germline loops: CDR1 MNHEY, CDR2 SMNVEV (reference sequence). The CDR3 contains 13 residues. The V end was cut by 7 bases, the J end by 11 bases, with 18 bases between. The CDR3: CASKMSVREKQFF. Here the CDR3 DNA reads TGTGCCAGCAAAATGTCAGTACGGGAAAAGCAGTTCTTC.

This chain joins TRBV6-2 or TRBV6-3 and TRBJ2-5; TRBD2 agrees at 7 bases. The CDR3 contains 18 residues. The V gene's germline CDR1 is MNHEY and CDR2 SVGEGT. J lost 5 bases, V lost 6 bases, and 21 bases had no gene match. CDR3 DNA sequence: TGTGCCAGCAGACACACGATTGTTGGCGGGAGTCTCCATGAGACCCAGTACTTC. Protein: CASRHTIVGGSLHETQYF.

As to this clonotype: A much larger clone sits a single nucleotide away, making a read error possible. This chain's CDR3 is CAGSEISVRHTDTQYF. The CDR3 region has the DNA TGTGCCGGCAGTGAAATTTCTGTGAGACACACAGATACGCAGTATTTT. V and J are TRBV2 and TRBJ2-3; D is unclear. CDR3 length: 16 residues. The V gene's germline CDR1 is SNHLY and CDR2 FYNNEI.

The chain joins TRBV12-3 or TRBV12-4 to TRBJ2-3; TRBD1 matches 9 bases. V gave up 4 bases and J gave up 1 base; unmatched junction bases: 12. The CDR3 is made up of 18 amino acids. CDR3 protein: CASSWPGQGASGTDTQYF. For the CDR3, the DNA is TGTGCCAGCAGTTGGCCGGGACAGGGCGCCTCAGGCACAGATACGCAGTATTTT.

The V gene is TRBV27, the J gene TRBJ2-4, with 13 bases that match TRBD2. The germline V gene encodes CDR1 MNHEY and CDR2 SMNVEV (reference sequence). The J segment lost 9 bases and the V segment lost 5 bases, leaving 10 bases of the junction unmatched. The CDR3 has 16 amino acids. The CDR3 bases are TGTGCCAGCAGTCCGCGACTAGCGGGAGGCCCTGGCATTCAGTACTTC. Translation: CASSPRLAGGPGIQYF.

The chain recombines TRBV7-9 with TRBJ2-5; 10 bases agree with TRBD1. The germline gives CDR1 SEHNR, CDR2 FQNEAQ (reference sequence). J was trimmed by 4 bases and V by 3 bases; bases with no gene match: 8. The CDR3 extends over 16 amino acids. The CDR3 DNA follows: TGTGCCAGCAGCTTCCGGGACAGGGGCATGGTAGAGACCCAGTACTTC. It specifies CASSFRDRGMVETQYF.